This T cell receptor beta chain is drawn from a study of regulatory T cells in long-lasting Graves disease (dated by TCRdb to the early 2020s). Background for the entire study: Antithyroid drugs had been taken for less than 3 months by newly diagnosed Graves' disease patients. Persistent Graves' disease patients were compared with newly diagnosed Graves' disease patients by peripheral blood TCR sequencing and RNA sequencing. The study took place in China and was registered as a clinical trial. A total of about 35 samples underwent TCR sequencing: about 13 from persistent and roughly 20 from newly diagnosed Graves' disease patients. Here is what the overall study found, with its caveats: Only the TCR beta chain was sequenced and analyzed. Patients with persistent disease shared more public clonotypes (fewer than 3,000) than newly diagnosed patients did (966). As a limitation, the authors acknowledged that the small sample size may reduce accuracy. TRBV28, TRBJ1-2 and TRBJ2-5 were preferentially used in persistent disease, while TRBV20-1 and TRBJ2-1 were favored in newly diagnosed disease. The study examined only peripheral blood because the primary lesion, thyroid tissue, could not be accessed. Compared with newly diagnosed patients, persistent Graves' disease patients had lower TCR Shannon entropy and fewer highly expanded clones, which suggests clonal expansion.

Library construction relied on multiplex PCR. Sequencing relied on an Illumina HiSeq 4000. To build TCR beta libraries, CDR3 regions were amplified by Arm-PCR using iRepertoire HTBI primers. Gel purification was performed on PCR products prior to sequencing. The paper's data handling went like this. A total of 60 to 80 TRBV and about 13 TRBJ segments were identified across samples and were used for gene usage analysis of CDR3 amino acid clonotypes. COPE and FqMerger were used to merge filtered high-quality paired reads into contigs. BLAST was used to align contigs to IMGT TRBV, TRBD and TRBJ reference genes, and CDR3 was defined according to IMGT. Any clonotype with a frequency above 0.1% was classified as a highly expanded clone. Shannon entropy served as the measure of repertoire diversity, while the Gini coefficient captured V-J evenness. Public clonotypes were defined as clonotypes shared by more than one individual. TCRdb's own reprocessing of the public reads used fastp at Q25 and MiXCR and kept productive beta chains. Each entry is one CDR3 protein sequence, shown with its most common DNA and genes. The V and J calls and clone size come from TCRdb's table, not from the authors' own analysis. This sample gives approximately 400,000 distinct CDR3 sequences in total; under 15% of them show up just once. Over 15% of the sample is held by the ten biggest clonotypes.

V gives up 0 bases and J gives up 5 bases, and the segment between their germline ends measures 4 bases. The CDR3, cysteine through phenylalanine, is 12 amino acids long. Only the CDR3 part of the read is kept: 36 bases, read in frame from the first base. Looking up the germline V gene (reference sequence) yields CDR1 DFQATT and CDR2 SNEGSKA. This clonotype showed up just a few times. Which antigen it targets is not known. Base-call qualities are not available, and no considerably larger clone is one nucleotide away. The time point label corresponds to: newly diagnosed GD, antithyroid drugs for less than 3 months. For both TCR sequencing and RNA sequencing, RNA was extracted from PBMCs using TRIzol. Graves' disease was diagnosed according to American Thyroid Association guidelines. Patients for the study were recruited at an endocrinology department in Xi'an, China. Each patient gave roughly 10 milliliters of peripheral blood, collected in an EDTA anticoagulant tube. PBMCs were isolated by Ficoll Paque Plus density gradient separation without further T cell sorting. An Agilent 2100 Bioanalyzer and agarose gel were used to assess RNA quality, and a NanoDrop 2000 was used to measure RNA concentration.

These records were also assigned to another study, of T cells in Graves' hyperthyroidism and ophthalmopathy. Drawing on the second study: A patient counted as having stable Graves' hyperthyroidism if no progression to ophthalmopathy occurred over 18 months of follow-up. Hyperthyroidism patients were newly diagnosed, with disease duration under 2 months, and aged 18 to 65 years. The study excluded patients with uncontrolled infections, other autoimmune diseases, pregnancy or lactation. Diagnoses relied on clinical symptoms, serum thyroxine and TRAb, thyroid ultrasound and orbital computed tomography. The first round of RT-PCR for the TCR CDR3 was performed with the HTBI primer set and the Qiagen OneStep RT-PCR kit. Blood samples also contained most of the expanded thyroid clonotypes (frequency above 0.001), which suggests that blood repertoires may reflect thyroid immune responses. A model built on a 13 V-J signature distinguished ophthalmopathy from stable hyperthyroidism, reaching 85% to 90% sensitivity and 81.08% specificity in cross-validation and 80%/75% in testing. In validation, progression to ophthalmopathy was predicted by the model with 70.59% sensitivity and around 76% specificity, a median of about 6 months before onset. TCR V-J signatures able to tell the groups apart were searched for in a discovery cohort of 100 patients, of whom fewer than 45 had Graves' ophthalmopathy and roughly 59 had stable Graves' hyperthyroidism. Whether ophthalmopathy could be predicted prospectively was tested in an independent validation cohort made up of approximately 19 hyperthyroidism patients plus 17 patients who later progressed to ophthalmopathy. The 75 to 100 discovery patients were divided at random into training and test sets in a 7:3 ratio. In roughly six Graves' hyperthyroidism patients, the study also compared T-cell repertoires from thyroid tissue with T-cell repertoires from blood. After blood sampling, hyperthyroidism patients were treated with methimazole at a starting dose of 30 mg daily, and ophthalmopathy patients were treated with high-dose intravenous methylprednisolone. Libraries were constructed in a second round of multiplex PCR, after which size selection and purification were carried out. The libraries were sequenced on an Illumina HiSeq2000 using paired-end 100 bp reads. SOAPnuke was used to process the raw data, with reads discarded if the reads contained adapters or uncalled bases, had a mean Phred below 15, or lacked an exact constant-primer or identifier match. COPE v1.2.5 was used to merge high-quality paired reads, and clonotypes were defined as unique nucleotide sequences. MiTCR v1.1 was used to align clonotypes to the IMGT TRBV, TRBD and TRBJ reference segments. Only V-J combinations with frequency above 0.0001, covering about 99% of repertoires, were analysed. The TCS score was defined as F50 (clonal expansion) divided by E x V (chaos), with BLOSUM62-based TCRdist calculated between CDR3 peptides within each V-J. Welch's t-statistics and random forest reduced some 510 V-J features to some 14, which were used in a naive Bayes classifier (R e1071). No statistical method was used to set the sample size in advance, and investigators knew the group allocation. TCR Vbeta CDR3 sequencing of some 140 peripheral blood samples (about 45 ophthalmopathy, 75 or so hyperthyroidism and some 17 progressor patients) is reported in the paper.

Sample: peripheral blood mononuclear cells (PBMCs), taken at new diagnosis, from a patient treated with antithyroid drugs. The clonotype originates from a woman younger than 45 with Graves disease. Donor details come from another sample of the same person, matched by shared clones. The chain joins TRBV20-1 to TRBJ2-2; no D gene is confidently identified. The encoded CDR3 is CSARDLTGELFF. The bases read TGCAGTGCTAGAGATTTGACCGGGGAGCTGTTTTTT.